Given below is one T cell receptor beta chain in context. Its antigen is unidentified. Germline-derived CDR1 and CDR2 are MNHEY and SVGAGI. V lost 6 bases and J 0 bases, leaving 12 bases between the germline ends. The CDR3 extends over 15 amino acids. The PCR contained 60 Vbeta and 13 Jbeta primers. Generated by immunoSEQ multiplex PCR, the TCRdb table keeps only in-frame clones and is missing some. The sample includes roughly 140,000 clones, 76% of them seen just once. This entry belongs to a study of cytomegalovirus exposure and HLA in healthy donors. General study results and limits: Later analysis demonstrated an association between a missense DCLRE1C variant and TCR beta V- and J-gene trimming. Several top significant clusters appeared, in a later analysis, to be linked to common viral pathogens.

J is TRBJ1-5 and V is TRBV6-5; D is perhaps TRBD1 (5 bases). The sequence derives from a woman aged 35 to 49 in good health and CMV-seronegative. Sequencing was done on a sample of PBMCs. This CDR3 is CASRTAGHSNQPQHF. In DNA, the CDR3 is TGTGCCAGCAGAACGGCGGGGCATAGCAATCAGCCCCAGCATTTT.